This T cell receptor beta chain was sequenced during a study of blood T cell repertoires in COVID-19. On the study more broadly: Acute and convalescent COVID-19 samples came from the United States, Italy and Spain. Nucleic acid was either cDNA or gDNA, and it came from T cells, B-cell-depleted T cells, or PBMCs.

The Seattle patients joined while their infection was active and were tracked longitudinally afterward. Unmatched junction bases numbered 7, after V lost 2 bases and J lost 4 bases. CDR3 length equals 15 residues. The germline gives CDR1 SGHRS, CDR2 YFSETQ. Authors' data handling: Scientists estimated how many nucleated cells there were by amplifying reference gene primers. The table came from immunoSEQ multiplex PCR; TCRdb's copy has only in-frame clones and leaves some out. From that table come the V and J calls and clone size; the DNA was used to work out D and trimming. The sample holds 200,000 to 250,000 clones, more than 70% seen once.

The rearrangement joins TRBV5-1 to TRBJ2-5; the match to TRBD1 covers 8 bases. The sample taken for sequencing was peripheral blood. The sequence came from a woman older than 75 with COVID-19, enrolled during active disease. As DNA, the CDR3 is TGCGCCAGCAGCTTAAGACAGGGGACGTCAGAGACCCAGTACTTC. Encoded protein: CASSLRQGTSETQYF.